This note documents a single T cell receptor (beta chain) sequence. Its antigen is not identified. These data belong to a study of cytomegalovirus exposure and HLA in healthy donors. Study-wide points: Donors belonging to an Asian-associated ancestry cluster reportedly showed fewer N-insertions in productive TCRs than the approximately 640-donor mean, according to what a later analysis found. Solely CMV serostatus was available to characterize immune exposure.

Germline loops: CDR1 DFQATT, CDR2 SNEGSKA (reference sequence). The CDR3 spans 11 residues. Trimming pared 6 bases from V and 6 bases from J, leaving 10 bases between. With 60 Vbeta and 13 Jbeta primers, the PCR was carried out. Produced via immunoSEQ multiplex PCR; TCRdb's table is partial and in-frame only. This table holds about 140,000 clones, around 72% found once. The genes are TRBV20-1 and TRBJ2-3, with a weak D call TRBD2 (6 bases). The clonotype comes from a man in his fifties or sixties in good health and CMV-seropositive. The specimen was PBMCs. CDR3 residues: CSARGGDTQYF. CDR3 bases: TGCAGTGCCCGCGGAGGGGATACGCAGTATTTT.